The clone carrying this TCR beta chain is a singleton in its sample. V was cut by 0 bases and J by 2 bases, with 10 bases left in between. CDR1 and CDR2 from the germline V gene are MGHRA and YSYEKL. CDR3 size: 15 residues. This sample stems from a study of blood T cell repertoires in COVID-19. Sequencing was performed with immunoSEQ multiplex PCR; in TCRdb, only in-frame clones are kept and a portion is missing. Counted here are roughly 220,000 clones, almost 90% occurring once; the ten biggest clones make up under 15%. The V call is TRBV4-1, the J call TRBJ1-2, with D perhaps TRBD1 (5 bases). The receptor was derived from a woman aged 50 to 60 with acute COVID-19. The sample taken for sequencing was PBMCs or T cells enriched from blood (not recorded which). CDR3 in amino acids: CASSQEVRGNYGYTF. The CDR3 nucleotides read TGCGCCAGCAGCCAAGAGGTCCGGGGGAACTATGGCTACACCTTC.